This T cell receptor (beta chain) originates from a study of technical replicates of blood from a few donors. Worth noting for this clone: Other DNA sequences from this sample encode an identical CDR3 as well.

The CDR3 runs 14 residues. The J segment lost 4 bases and the V segment lost 0 bases, leaving 2 bases of the junction unmatched. Germline CDR1 MNHEY, CDR2 SMNVEV (reference sequence). Measured with immunoSEQ multiplex PCR; TCRdb has only the in-frame clones, and not every one. The table has roughly 76,000 clones, just under 95% seen once; the top ten hold around 0.37%. The chain employs TRBV27 and TRBJ2-7; 8 nucleotides align to TRBD1. Specimen: T cells isolated from PBMCs. This clonotype originated in a human donor in good health. CDR3 bases: TGTGCCAGCAGTTTATCGCACAGGGGGTACGAGCAGTACTTC. This translates into CASSLSHRGYEQYF.